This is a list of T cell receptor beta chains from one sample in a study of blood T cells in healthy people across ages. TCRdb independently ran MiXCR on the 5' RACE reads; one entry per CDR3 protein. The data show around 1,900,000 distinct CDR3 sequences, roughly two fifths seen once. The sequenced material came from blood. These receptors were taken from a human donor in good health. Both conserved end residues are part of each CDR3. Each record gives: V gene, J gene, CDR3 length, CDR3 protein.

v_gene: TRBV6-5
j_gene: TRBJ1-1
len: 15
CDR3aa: CASNRPGQGYTEAFF

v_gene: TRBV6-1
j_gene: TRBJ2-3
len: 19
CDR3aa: CASSTRAWNDKTFTDTQYF

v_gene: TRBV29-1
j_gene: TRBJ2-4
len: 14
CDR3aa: CSVEVGTGHDIQYF

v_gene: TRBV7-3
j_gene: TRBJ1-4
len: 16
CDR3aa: CASSLTGTGGIEKLFF

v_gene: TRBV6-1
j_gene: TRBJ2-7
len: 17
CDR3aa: CASTLLYRDSGSYEQYF

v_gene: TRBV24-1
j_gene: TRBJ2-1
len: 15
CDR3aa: CATSDPNQGFVNKFF

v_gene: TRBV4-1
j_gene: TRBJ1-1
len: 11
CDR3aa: CASSDPGEAFF

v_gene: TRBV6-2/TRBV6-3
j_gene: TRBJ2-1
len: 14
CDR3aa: CASSGGSGYNEQFF

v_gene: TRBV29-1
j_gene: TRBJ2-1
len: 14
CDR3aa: CSVEGWGRGGEQFF

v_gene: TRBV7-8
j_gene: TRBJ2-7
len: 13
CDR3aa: CASSFGTSIEQYF

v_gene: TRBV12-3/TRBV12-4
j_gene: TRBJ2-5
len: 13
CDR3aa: CASARGTGETQYF

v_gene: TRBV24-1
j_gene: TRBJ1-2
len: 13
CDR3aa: CATASTGTRGYTF

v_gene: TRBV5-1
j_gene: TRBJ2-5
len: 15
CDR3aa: CASMLGPRSSETQYF

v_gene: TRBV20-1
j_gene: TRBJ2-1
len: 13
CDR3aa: CSARGGGYNEQFF

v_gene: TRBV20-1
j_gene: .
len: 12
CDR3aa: CSAGSQGVEQYF

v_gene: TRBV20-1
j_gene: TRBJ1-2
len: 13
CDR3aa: CSARGIANYGYTF

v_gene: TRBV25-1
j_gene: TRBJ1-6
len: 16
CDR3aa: CASSEFGVSYNSPLHF

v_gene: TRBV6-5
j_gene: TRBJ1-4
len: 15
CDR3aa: CASSFRGLANEKLFF

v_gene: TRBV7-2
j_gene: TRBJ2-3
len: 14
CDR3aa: CASSTDRHRDTQYF

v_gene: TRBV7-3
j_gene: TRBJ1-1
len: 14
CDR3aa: CASSLVGMNTEAFF

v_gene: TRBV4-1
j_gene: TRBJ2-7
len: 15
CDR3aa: CASSHLSASSYEQYF

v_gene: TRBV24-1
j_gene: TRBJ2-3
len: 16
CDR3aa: CATSKRERGPTDTQYF

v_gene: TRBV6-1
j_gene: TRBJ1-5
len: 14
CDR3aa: CASSEVLGPGPQHF

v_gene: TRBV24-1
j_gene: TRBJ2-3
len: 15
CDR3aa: CATSELAGDPDTQYF

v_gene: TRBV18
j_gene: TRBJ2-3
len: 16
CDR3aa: CASSPLGTRSRDTQYF

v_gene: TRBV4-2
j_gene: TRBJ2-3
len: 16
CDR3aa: CASSQVGGGAPDTQYF

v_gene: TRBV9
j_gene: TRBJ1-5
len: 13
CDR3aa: CASSRQADQPQHF

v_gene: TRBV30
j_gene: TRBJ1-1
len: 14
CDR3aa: CAWGTGTRNTEAFF

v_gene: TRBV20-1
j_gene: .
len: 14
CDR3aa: CSAEQWGARNEQYF

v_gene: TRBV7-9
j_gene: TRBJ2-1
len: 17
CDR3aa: CASSLEGTGGSYNEQFF

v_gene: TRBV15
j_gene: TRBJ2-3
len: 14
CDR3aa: CATSRDLVADTQYF

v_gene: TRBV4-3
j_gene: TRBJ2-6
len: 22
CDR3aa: CASSQAGLAGGLRHSGANVLTF

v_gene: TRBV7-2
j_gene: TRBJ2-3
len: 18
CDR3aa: CASNNVFIGFRVTDTQYF

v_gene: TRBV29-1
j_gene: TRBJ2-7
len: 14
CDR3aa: CSVLGLADTYEQYF

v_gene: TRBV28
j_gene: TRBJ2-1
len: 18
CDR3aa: CASSLPHTTVSSYNEQFF

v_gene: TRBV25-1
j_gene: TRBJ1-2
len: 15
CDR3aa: CASSEPGAGANGYTF

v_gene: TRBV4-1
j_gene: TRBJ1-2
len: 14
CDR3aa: CTSSQVFLSYGYTF

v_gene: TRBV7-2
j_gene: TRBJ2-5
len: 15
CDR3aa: CASSPSPGGEETQYF

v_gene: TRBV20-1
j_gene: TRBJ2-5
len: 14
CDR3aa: CSARALAGGETQYF

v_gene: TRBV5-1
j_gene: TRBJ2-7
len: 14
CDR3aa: CASSLARGAHEQYF

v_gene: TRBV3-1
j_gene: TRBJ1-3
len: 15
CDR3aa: CASSQGDHSGNTIYF

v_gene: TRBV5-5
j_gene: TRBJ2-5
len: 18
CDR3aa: CASSSPGQGFRSQETQYF

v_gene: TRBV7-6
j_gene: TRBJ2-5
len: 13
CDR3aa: CASSLRFWGEQYF

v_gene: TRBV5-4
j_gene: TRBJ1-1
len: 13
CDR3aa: CASSPDRVGKAFF